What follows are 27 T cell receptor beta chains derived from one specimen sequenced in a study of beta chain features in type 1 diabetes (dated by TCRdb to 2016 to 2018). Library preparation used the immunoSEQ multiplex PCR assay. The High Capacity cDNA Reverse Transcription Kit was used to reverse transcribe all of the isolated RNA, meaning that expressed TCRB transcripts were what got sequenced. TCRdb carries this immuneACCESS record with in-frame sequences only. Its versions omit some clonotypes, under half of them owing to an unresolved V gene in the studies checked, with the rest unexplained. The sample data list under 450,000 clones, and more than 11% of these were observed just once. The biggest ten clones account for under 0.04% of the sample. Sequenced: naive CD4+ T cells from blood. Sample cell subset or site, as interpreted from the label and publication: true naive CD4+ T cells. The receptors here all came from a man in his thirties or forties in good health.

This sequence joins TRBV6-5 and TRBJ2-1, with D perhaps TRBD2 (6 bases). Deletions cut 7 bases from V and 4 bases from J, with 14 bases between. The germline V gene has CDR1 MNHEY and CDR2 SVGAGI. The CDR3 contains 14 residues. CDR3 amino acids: CASTRDPRYNEQFF. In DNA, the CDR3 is TGTGCCAGCACGCGGGACCCCAGGTACAATGAGCAGTTCTTC.

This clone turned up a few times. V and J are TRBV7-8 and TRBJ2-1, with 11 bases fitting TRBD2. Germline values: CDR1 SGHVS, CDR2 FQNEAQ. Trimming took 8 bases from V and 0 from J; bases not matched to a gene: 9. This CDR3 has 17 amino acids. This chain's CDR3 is CASGTSGRPSSYNEQFF. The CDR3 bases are TGTGCCAGCGGAACTAGCGGGAGACCCAGCTCCTACAATGAGCAGTTCTTC.

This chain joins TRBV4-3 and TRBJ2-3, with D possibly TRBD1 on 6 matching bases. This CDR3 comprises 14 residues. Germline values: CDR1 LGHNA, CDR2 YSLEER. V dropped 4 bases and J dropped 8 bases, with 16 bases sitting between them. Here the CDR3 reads CASSLLEGEGTQYF. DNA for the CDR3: TGCGCCAGCAGCCTTCTCGAGGGGGAAGGTACGCAGTATTTT.

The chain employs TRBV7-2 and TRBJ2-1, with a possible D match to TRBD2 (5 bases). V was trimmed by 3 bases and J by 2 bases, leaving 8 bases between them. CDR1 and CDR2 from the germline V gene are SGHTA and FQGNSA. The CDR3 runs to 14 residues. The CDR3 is CASSFRGTYNEQFF. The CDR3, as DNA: TGTGCCAGCAGCTTCCGGGGAACCTACAATGAGCAGTTCTTC. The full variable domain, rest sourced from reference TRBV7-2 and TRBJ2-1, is GAGVSQSPSNKVTEKGKDVELRCDPISGHTALYWYRQSLGQGLEFLIYFQGNSAPDKSGLPSDRFSAERTGGSVSTLTIQRTQQEDSAVYLCASSFRGTYNEQFFGPGTRLTVL.

The CDR3 reads CAWGHSNEKLFF. CDR3 DNA sequence: TGTGCCTGGGGGCACAGTAATGAAAAACTGTTTTTT. V and J are TRBV30 and TRBJ1-4; D is uncertain. This CDR3 spans 12 amino acids. Deletions cut 5 bases from V and 4 bases from J, with 8 bases between. Per the germline V gene, CDR1 is GTSNPN and CDR2 is SVGIG (reference sequence).

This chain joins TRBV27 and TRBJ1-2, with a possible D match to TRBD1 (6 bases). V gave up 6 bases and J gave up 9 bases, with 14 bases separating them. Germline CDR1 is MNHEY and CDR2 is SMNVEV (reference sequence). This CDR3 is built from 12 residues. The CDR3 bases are TGTGCCAGCAGATCCGTCGGACAGTGCTACACCTTC. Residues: CASRSVGQCYTF.

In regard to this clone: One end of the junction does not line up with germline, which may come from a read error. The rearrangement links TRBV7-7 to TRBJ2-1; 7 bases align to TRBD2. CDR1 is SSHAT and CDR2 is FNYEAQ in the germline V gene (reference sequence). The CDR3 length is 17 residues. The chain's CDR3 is CASSLEAGPSSYNEQFF. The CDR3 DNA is TGTGCTAGCAGCTTAGAAGCGGGACCTAGCTCCTACAATGAGCAGTTCTTC. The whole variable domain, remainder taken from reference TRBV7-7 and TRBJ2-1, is GAGVSQSPRYKVTKRGQDVTLRCDPISSHATLYWYQQALGQGPEFLTYFNYEAQPDKSGLPSDRFSAERPEGSISTLTIQRTEQRDSAMYRCASSLEAGPSSYNEQFFGPGTRLTVL.

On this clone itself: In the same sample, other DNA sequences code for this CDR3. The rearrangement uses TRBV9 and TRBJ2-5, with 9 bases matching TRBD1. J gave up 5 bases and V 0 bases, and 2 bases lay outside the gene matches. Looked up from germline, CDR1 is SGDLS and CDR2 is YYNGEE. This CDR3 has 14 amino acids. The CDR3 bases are TGTGCCAGCAGCGTAGACAGGGGGCGGGAGACCCAGTACTTC. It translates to CASSVDRGRETQYF. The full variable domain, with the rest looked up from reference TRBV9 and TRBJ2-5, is DSGVTQTPKHLITATGQRVTLRCSPRSGDLSVYWYQQSLDQGLQFLIQYYNGEERAKGNILERFSAQQFPDLHSELNLSSLELGDSALYFCASSVDRGRETQYFGPGTRLLVL.

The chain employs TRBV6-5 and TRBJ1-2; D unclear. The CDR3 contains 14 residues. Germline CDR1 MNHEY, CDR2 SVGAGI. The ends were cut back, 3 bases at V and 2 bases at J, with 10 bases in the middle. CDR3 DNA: TGTGCCAGCAGTTATACCAGGTTCAACTATGGCTACACCTTC. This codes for CASSYTRFNYGYTF.

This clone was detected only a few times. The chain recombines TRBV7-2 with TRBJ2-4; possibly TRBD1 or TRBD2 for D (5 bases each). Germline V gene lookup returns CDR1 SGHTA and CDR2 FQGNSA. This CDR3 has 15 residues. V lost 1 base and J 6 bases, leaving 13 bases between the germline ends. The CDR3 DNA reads TGTGCCAGCAGCTTAGGTGGGGCTGGGGGAAACATTCAGTACTTC. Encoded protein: CASSLGGAGGNIQYF.

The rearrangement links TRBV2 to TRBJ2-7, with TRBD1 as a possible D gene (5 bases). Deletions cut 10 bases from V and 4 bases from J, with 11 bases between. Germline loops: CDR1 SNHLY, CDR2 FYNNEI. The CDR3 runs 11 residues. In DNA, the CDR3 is TGTGCCACCCAAGCAGGGTACGAGCAGTACGTC. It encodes CATQAGYEQYV.

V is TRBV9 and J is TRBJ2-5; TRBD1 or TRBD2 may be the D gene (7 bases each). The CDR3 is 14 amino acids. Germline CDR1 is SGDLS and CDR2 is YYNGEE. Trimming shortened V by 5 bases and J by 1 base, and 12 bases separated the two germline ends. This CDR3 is CASSQGEGQETQYF. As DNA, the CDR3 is TGTGCCAGCAGTCAGGGGGAGGGCCAAGAGACCCAGTACTTC.

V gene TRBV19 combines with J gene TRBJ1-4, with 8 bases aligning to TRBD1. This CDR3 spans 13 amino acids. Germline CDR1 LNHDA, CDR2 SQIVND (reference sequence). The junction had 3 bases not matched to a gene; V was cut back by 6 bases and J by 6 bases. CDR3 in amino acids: CASRTTGDEKLFF. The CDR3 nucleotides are TGTGCCAGTAGGACGACAGGGGATGAAAAACTGTTTTTT.

CDR3 residues: CASSLMVNIQYF. In DNA form, the CDR3 reads TGTGCCAGCAGCTTAATGGTAAACATTCAGTACTTC. The V call is TRBV7-2, the J call TRBJ2-4; D is ambiguous. V lost 2 bases to trimming and J lost 6 bases, with 5 bases between them. The length of the CDR3 is 12 residues. The germline CDR1 and CDR2 sequences are SGHTA and FQGNSA.

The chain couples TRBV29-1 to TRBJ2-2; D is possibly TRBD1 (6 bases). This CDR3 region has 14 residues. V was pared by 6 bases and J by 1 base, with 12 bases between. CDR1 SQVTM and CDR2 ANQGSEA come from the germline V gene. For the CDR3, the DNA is TGCAGCGTCGTAGACAGGCGGAACACCGGGGAGCTGTTTTTT. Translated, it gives CSVVDRRNTGELFF.

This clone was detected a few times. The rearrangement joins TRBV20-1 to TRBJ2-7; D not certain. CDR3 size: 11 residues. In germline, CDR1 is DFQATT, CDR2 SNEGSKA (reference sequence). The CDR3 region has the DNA TGCAGCTCTGTGAAGGGTTACGAGCAGTACTTC. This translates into CSSVKGYEQYF.

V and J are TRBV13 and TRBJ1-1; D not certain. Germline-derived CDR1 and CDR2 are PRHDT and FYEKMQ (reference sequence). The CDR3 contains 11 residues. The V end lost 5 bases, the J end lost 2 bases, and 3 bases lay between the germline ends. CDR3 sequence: CASSHNTEAFF. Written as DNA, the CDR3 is TGTGCCAGCAGCCACAACACTGAAGCTTTCTTT.

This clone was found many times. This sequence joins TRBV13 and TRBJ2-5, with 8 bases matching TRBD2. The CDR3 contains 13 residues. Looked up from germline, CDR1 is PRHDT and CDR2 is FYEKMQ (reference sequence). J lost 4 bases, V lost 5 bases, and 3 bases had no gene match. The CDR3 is CASSRLAGETQYF. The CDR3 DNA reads TGTGCCAGCAGCCGGCTAGCGGGAGAGACCCAGTACTTC.

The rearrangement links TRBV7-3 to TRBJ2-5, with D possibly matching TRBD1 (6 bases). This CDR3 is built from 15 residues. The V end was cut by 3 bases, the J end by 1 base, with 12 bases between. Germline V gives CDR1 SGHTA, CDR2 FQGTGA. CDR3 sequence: CASSFTGNPQETQYF. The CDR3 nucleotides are TGTGCCAGCAGCTTTACAGGGAATCCCCAAGAGACCCAGTACTTC.

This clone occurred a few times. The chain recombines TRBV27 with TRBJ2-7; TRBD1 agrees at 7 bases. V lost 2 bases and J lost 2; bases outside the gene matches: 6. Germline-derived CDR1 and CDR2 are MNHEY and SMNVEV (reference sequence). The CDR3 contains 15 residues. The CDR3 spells CASSLSTGAAYEQYF. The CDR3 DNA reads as TGTGCCAGCAGTTTAAGTACAGGGGCTGCCTACGAGCAGTACTTC.

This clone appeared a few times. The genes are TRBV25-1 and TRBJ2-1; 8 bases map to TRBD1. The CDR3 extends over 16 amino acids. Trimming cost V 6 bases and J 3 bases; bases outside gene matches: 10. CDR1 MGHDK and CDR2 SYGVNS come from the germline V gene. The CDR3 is CASSPQDRAYYNEQFF. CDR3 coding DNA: TGTGCCAGCAGCCCCCAGGACAGGGCATACTACAATGAGCAGTTCTTC.

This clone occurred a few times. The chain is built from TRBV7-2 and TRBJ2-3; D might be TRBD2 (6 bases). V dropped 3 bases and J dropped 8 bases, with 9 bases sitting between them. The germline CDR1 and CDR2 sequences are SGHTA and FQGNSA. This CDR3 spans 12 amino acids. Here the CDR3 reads CASSFGDSTQYF. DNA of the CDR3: TGTGCCAGCAGCTTTGGGGACTCTACGCAGTATTTT.

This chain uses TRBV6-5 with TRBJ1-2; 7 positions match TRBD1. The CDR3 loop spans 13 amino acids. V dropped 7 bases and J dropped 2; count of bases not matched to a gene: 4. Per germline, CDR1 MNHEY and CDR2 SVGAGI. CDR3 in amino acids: CASKRQGNYGYTF. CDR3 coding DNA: TGTGCCAGCAAGAGACAGGGAAACTATGGCTACACCTTC.

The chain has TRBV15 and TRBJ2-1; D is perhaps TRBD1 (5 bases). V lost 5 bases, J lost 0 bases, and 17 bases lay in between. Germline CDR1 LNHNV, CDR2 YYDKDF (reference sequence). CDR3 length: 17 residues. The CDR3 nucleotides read TGTGCCACCAGCCCATCCCAGGGTTTTCACTCCTACAATGAGCAGTTCTTC. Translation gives CATSPSQGFHSYNEQFF.

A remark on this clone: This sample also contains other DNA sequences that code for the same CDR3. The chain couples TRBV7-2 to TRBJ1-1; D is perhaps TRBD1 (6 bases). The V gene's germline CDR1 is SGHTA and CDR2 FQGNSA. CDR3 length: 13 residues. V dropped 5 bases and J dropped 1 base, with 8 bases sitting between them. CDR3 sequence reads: CASSLDRNTEAFF. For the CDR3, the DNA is TGTGCCAGCAGCCTGGACAGGAACACTGAAGCTTTCTTT.

This chain's CDR3 is CASSETGVRKRDTQYF. The CDR3 DNA reads as TGTGCCAGCAGCGAAACAGGGGTCAGGAAGAGGGATACGCAGTATTTT. This chain joins TRBV7-9 and TRBJ2-3; TRBD1 aligns across 7 bases. CDR1 is SEHNR, CDR2 FQNEAQ, per germline (reference sequence). The CDR3 spans 16 residues. With 5 bases clipped from V and 6 bases from J, the junction kept 14 bases outside the gene matches.

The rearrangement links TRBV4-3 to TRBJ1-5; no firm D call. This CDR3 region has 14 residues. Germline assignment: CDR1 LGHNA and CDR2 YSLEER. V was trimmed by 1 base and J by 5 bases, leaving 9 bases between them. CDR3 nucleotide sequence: TGCGCCAGCAGCCAAGGTCGTACGGATCAGCCCCAGCATTTT. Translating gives CASSQGRTDQPQHF.